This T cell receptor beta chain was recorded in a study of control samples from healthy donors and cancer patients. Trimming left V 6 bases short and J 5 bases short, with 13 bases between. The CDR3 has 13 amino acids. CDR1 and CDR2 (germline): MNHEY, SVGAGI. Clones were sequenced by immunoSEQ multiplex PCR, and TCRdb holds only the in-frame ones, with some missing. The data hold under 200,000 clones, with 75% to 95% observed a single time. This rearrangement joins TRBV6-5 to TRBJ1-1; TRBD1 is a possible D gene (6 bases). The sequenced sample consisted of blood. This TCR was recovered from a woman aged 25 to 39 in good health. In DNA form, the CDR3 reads TGTGCCAGCAGACAGGGTTTGGAGACTGAAGCTTTCTTT. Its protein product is CASRQGLETEAFF.